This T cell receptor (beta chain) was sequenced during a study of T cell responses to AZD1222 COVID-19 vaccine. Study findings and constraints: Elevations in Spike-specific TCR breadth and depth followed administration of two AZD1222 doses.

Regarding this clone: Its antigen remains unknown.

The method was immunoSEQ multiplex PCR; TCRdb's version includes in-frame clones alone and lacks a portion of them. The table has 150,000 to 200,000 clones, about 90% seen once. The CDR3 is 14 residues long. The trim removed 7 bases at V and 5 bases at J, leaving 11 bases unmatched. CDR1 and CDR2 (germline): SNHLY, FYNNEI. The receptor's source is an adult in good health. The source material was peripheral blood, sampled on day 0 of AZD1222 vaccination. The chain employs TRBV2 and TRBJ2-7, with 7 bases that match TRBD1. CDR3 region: CASTMGTAVDEQYF. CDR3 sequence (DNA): TGTGCCAGCACCATGGGGACAGCCGTCGACGAGCAGTACTTC.